Included here is one TCR beta chain sequence, with context. As yet, its antigen is unknown. The entry originates in a study of STAT5B mutations in CD4+ large granular lymphocyte leukemia. Germline V gives CDR1 SGHNT, CDR2 YYREEE (reference sequence). The CDR3 totals 15 residues. Trimming removed 2 bases from V and 9 bases from J, with 18 bases in between. Libraries were prepared by immunoSEQ multiplex PCR; TCRdb keeps only in-frame clonotypes and omits some of them. The sample lists 30,000 to 40,000 clones, approximately 90% occurring once. Whole-study results and caveats: No patients shared main leukemic clonotypes, though roughly 27% appeared at low frequency elsewhere. 8/27 top patient clones versus 2/35 control clones were TRBV06-family. CD4-sorted patient repertoires seemed more clonal than healthy CD4+ repertoires.

The specimen sequenced was CD4+ T cells from blood buffy coats. The clonotype originates from a human donor in good health. V usage is TRBV5-4 and J usage is TRBJ2-1; perhaps D is TRBD1 or TRBD2 (6 bases each). This CDR3 reads CASSLDFGGLGEQFF. DNA for the CDR3: TGTGCCAGCAGCTTAGATTTCGGGGGCTTAGGTGAGCAGTTCTTC.